Each of the 32 T cell receptor beta chains below was sequenced from the same sample in a study of beta chain features in type 1 diabetes. General study points: Shortening of TCRB CDR3s, moderate but significant, appeared in all four CD4+ subsets of Type 1 diabetes patients.

The sequenced template was cDNA made from the entire isolated RNA. The assay was immunoSEQ multiplex PCR, and TCRdb's table has in-frame clones only and misses some. This sample yields a few hundred thousand clones, of which 11% are seen a single time; roughly 0.017% belongs to the top ten. No antigens are known for them. The sequenced material came from naive CD4+ T cells from blood. These receptors came from a man aged 25 to 40 with type 1 diabetes.

This clone appeared a few times. The rearrangement links TRBV27 to TRBJ2-1, with a weak D call TRBD2 (5 bases). V was cut by 2 bases and J by 7 bases, with 18 bases left in between. Germline loops: CDR1 MNHEY, CDR2 SMNVEV (reference sequence). The CDR3 is 16 amino acids. CDR3 sequence (DNA): TGTGCCAGCAGTTTAAAGAGCGGTTTAAGTGGGAATGAGCAGTTCTTC. Amino acid sequence: CASSLKSGLSGNEQFF.

The chain is built from TRBV19 and TRBJ1-1, with D tentatively TRBD1 (6 bases). This CDR3 has 15 amino acids. Between the trimmed V and J ends, which lost 8 bases and 0 bases, there was a span of 16 bases. CDR1 LNHDA and CDR2 SQIVND come from the germline V gene (reference sequence). The CDR3 region has the DNA TGTGCCAGTCGAGTGGACAGTACCATGAACACTGAAGCTTTCTTT. Its translation: CASRVDSTMNTEAFF.

This clone was counted a few times. The sample contains more than one DNA sequence encoding this CDR3. The rearrangement joins TRBV5-1 to TRBJ2-6, with no clear D. The CDR3 is made up of 15 amino acids. Trimming pared 1 base from V and 1 base from J, leaving 6 bases between. CDR1 is SGHRS and CDR2 is YFSETQ in the germline V gene. Written as DNA, the CDR3 is TGCGCCAGCAGCTTGTCGGTGTCTGGGGCCAACGTCCTGACTTTC. Residues: CASSLSVSGANVLTF.

This chain uses TRBV5-1 with TRBJ2-4; TRBD1 might be the D (6 bases). Germline CDR1 is SGHRS and CDR2 is YFSETQ. The CDR3 is made up of 15 amino acids. Trimming removed 8 bases at V and 0 bases at J, with 15 bases between. The CDR3 protein is CASGPGTLAKNIQYF. CDR3 nucleotides: TGCGCCAGTGGCCCAGGGACACTAGCCAAAAACATTCAGTACTTC. Combining the CDR3 with reference TRBV5-1 and TRBJ2-4 gives the whole variable domain KAGVTQTPRYLIKTRGQQVTLSCSPISGHRSVSWYQQTPGQGLQFLFEYFSETQRNKGNFPGRFSGRQFSNSRSEMNVSTLELGDSALYLCASGPGTLAKNIQYFGAGTRLSVL.

This clone was counted a few times. The rearrangement links TRBV7-2 to TRBJ1-2; D gene ambiguous. This CDR3 is 13 amino acids long. Looked up from germline, CDR1 is SGHTA and CDR2 is FQGNSA. V was trimmed by 0 bases and J by 5 bases, leaving 7 bases between them. The CDR3 DNA reads as TGTGCCAGCAGCTTAGCCGAACAGTATGGCTACACCTTC. It encodes CASSLAEQYGYTF.

V usage is TRBV7-3 and J usage is TRBJ1-1, with D unclear. The CDR3 runs 13 residues. The V and J ends lost 4 bases and 2 bases respectively, with 8 bases between them. CDR1 is SGHTA, CDR2 FQGTGA, per germline. This CDR3 is CASSSLYNTEAFF. In DNA, the CDR3 is TGTGCCAGCAGCTCTCTTTATAACACTGAAGCTTTCTTT.

This clone was counted between two and nine times. The chain couples TRBV7-2 to TRBJ2-5; D is perhaps TRBD1 (5 bases). Germline values: CDR1 SGHTA, CDR2 FQGNSA. V was trimmed by 2 bases and J by 2 bases, leaving 9 bases between them. The CDR3 runs 14 residues. This chain's CDR3 is CASSLRQTQETQYF. The CDR3 DNA reads TGTGCCAGCAGCTTACGACAGACTCAAGAGACCCAGTACTTC.

The table lists this clone with a few counts. The V gene is TRBV6-6, the J gene TRBJ1-5; D not certain. V lost 7 bases and J 2 bases, leaving 15 bases between the germline ends. This CDR3 is 15 amino acids long. Germline CDR1 is MNHNY and CDR2 is SVGAGI (reference sequence). CDR3 sequence reads: CASTYEVGGNQPQHF. In DNA, the CDR3 is TGTGCCAGCACCTATGAGGTGGGTGGCAATCAGCCCCAGCATTTT.

The V and J genes are TRBV5-4 and TRBJ2-5, with 9 bases lining up with TRBD1. The V segment lost 6 bases and the J segment 4 bases; nucleotides outside the gene matches: 10. The CDR3 extends over 15 amino acids. Germline values: CDR1 SGHNT, CDR2 YYREEE (reference sequence). CDR3 residues: CASTGGTGSRETQYF. CDR3 bases: TGTGCCAGCACCGGCGGGACAGGGAGCAGAGAGACCCAGTACTTC.

The V gene is TRBV5-1, the J gene TRBJ1-2; D is unclear. Trimming cost V 2 bases and J 2 bases, with 10 bases left between them. The CDR3 runs 14 residues. Germline V gives CDR1 SGHRS, CDR2 YFSETQ. The CDR3 nucleotides read TGCGCCAGCAGCTTATCAGAAACCAACTATGGCTACACCTTC. Translated, it gives CASSLSETNYGYTF. The variable domain in full, completed from reference TRBV5-1 and TRBJ1-2, reads KAGVTQTPRYLIKTRGQQVTLSCSPISGHRSVSWYQQTPGQGLQFLFEYFSETQRNKGNFPGRFSGRQFSNSRSEMNVSTLELGDSALYLCASSLSETNYGYTFGSGTRLTVV.

This clone has just a few counts. This rearrangement joins TRBV7-2 to TRBJ2-5; TRBD1 agrees at 7 bases. V lost 5 bases and J lost 5; bases outside the gene matches: 5. The CDR3 is 13 residues long. The germline V gene has CDR1 SGHTA and CDR2 FQGNSA. This chain's CDR3 is CASSATGDETQYF. CDR3 sequence (DNA): TGTGCCAGCAGCGCTACAGGGGACGAGACCCAGTACTTC.

This clone was seen a handful of times. The chain recombines TRBV4-1 with TRBJ2-1; D possibly corresponds to TRBD1 (6 bases). CDR1 MGHRA and CDR2 YSYEKL come from the germline V gene. This CDR3 is 15 amino acids long. The germline V and J ends were trimmed by 1 base and 5 bases, with 12 bases remaining between them. CDR3 DNA: TGCGCCAGCAGCCAAGGGACAGCGTCTCACAATGAGCAGTTCTTC. Protein sequence: CASSQGTASHNEQFF.

The CDR3 region is CASSLGTSLPDTQYF. Written as DNA, the CDR3 is TGTGCCAGCAGCTTAGGGACTAGCCTCCCAGATACGCAGTATTTT. The chain carries TRBV11-2 and TRBJ2-3; 8 bases are a match to TRBD2. The CDR3 is made up of 15 amino acids. CDR1 is SGHAT and CDR2 is FQNNGV in the germline V gene. The J segment lost 4 bases and the V segment lost 1 base, leaving 4 bases of the junction unmatched.

V gene TRBV18 combines with J gene TRBJ2-3; the D is unclear. Deletions cut 3 bases from V and 2 bases from J, with 6 bases between. The V gene's germline CDR1 is KGHSH and CDR2 LQKENI. The CDR3 totals 13 residues. The DNA of the CDR3 is TGTGCCAGCTCACCGACTTCCACAGATACGCAGTATTTT. It translates to CASSPTSTDTQYF.

The chain links TRBV18 to TRBJ2-7, with 8 bases lining up with TRBD1. The length of the CDR3 is 17 residues. Germline CDR1 and CDR2: KGHSH and LQKENI. Trimming removed 6 bases from V and 3 bases from J; junction bases left unmatched: 16. CDR3 coding DNA: TGTGCCAGCTCGTATTGGGGGACAGGAGATCTATACTACGAGCAGTACTTC. Protein: CASSYWGTGDLYYEQYF.

The chain couples TRBV7-9 to TRBJ2-7; 8 nucleotides line up with TRBD1. Germline V gene data show CDR1 as SEHNR and CDR2 as FQNEAQ (reference sequence). CDR3 length equals 14 residues. V trimming: 3 bases; J trimming: 3 bases; junction bases outside the gene matches: 4. The CDR3 is CASSFRDRYYEQYF. As DNA, the CDR3 is TGTGCCAGCAGCTTCCGGGACAGGTACTACGAGCAGTACTTC.

This clone was detected a few times. This chain joins TRBV7-2 and TRBJ1-3; D might be TRBD1 (5 bases). Germline V gene data show CDR1 as SGHTA and CDR2 as FQGNSA. The CDR3 runs 13 residues. Between the trimmed V and J ends, which lost 5 bases and 8 bases, there was a span of 13 bases. CDR3 in amino acids: CASSEARGYTIYF. In DNA form, the CDR3 reads TGTGCCAGCAGCGAAGCTCGGGGGTACACCATATATTTT.

The J gene is TRBJ2-7, the V gene TRBV19; TRBD1 agrees at 9 bases. V dropped 10 bases and J dropped 5; count of bases not matched to a gene: 15. This CDR3 has 15 amino acids. Germline CDR1 and CDR2: LNHDA and SQIVND (reference sequence). The CDR3 bases are TGTGCCACTCACCCGGGGACAGGGAGGGGCCACGAGCAGTACTTC. Its protein product is CATHPGTGRGHEQYF.

This clone turned up a few times. CDR3 in amino acids: CASRHGQGQETQYF. The CDR3 coding sequence is TGTGCCAGCCGCCATGGACAGGGTCAAGAGACCCAGTACTTC. The gene calls are TRBV7-9 and TRBJ2-5; 8 bases match TRBD1. CDR3 length: 14 residues. From germline, CDR1 is SEHNR and CDR2 FQNEAQ (reference sequence). The junction had 7 bases not matched to a gene; V was cut back by 8 bases and J by 2 bases. Full variable domain (outside the CDR3, taken from reference TRBV7-9 and TRBJ2-5): DTGVSQNPRHKITKRGQNVTFRCDPISEHNRLYWYRQTLGQGPEFLTYFQNEAQLEKSRLLSDRFSAERPKGSFSTLEIQRTEQGDSAMYLCASRHGQGQETQYFGPGTRLLVL.

The chain joins TRBV28 to TRBJ2-7; D unclear. Germline assignment: CDR1 MDHEN and CDR2 SYDVKM. Trimming removed 8 bases from V and 2 bases from J, with 7 bases in between. This CDR3 contains 11 residues. CDR3 amino acids: CASGQPYEQYF. For the CDR3, the DNA is TGTGCCAGCGGGCAGCCCTACGAGCAGTACTTC.

CDR3 bases: TGTGCTAGCCGGTGGGCCGGCCAGCCCCAGCATTTT. Translation gives CASRWAGQPQHF. The rearrangement joins TRBV12-5 to TRBJ1-5; no clear D. Deletions cut 9 bases from V and 7 bases from J, with 13 bases between. CDR3 length: 12 amino acids. Germline lookup yields CDR1 LGHNT and CDR2 FRNRAP.

The chain employs TRBV6-5 and TRBJ2-3, with a possible D match to TRBD2 (5 bases). CDR1 is MNHEY and CDR2 is SVGAGI in the germline V gene. The CDR3 length is 13 residues. V lost 5 bases to trimming and J lost 1 base, with 7 bases between them. The CDR3 DNA follows: TGTGCCAGCAGTGCCGGGGGCACAGATACGCAGTATTTT. It encodes CASSAGGTDTQYF.

The chain has TRBV28 and TRBJ2-1; D not certain. Germline V lookup: CDR1 MDHEN, CDR2 SYDVKM. The ends were cut back, 8 bases at V and 0 bases at J, with 11 bases in the middle. CDR3 size: 14 residues. CDR3 region: CASSMVSSYNEQFF. The CDR3 DNA follows: TGTGCCAGCTCTATGGTCTCCTCCTACAATGAGCAGTTCTTC.

This clone was seen more than once but under ten times. The J gene is TRBJ1-2, the V gene TRBV29-1, with D hard to call. Germline CDR1 is SQVTM and CDR2 is ANQGSEA. V was cut by 6 bases and J by 8 bases, with 16 bases left in between. The CDR3 length is 12 residues. CDR3 coding DNA: TGCAGCGTCCCCGCGGGCACCTTCGGCTACACCTTC. Amino acids: CSVPAGTFGYTF.

With regard to this clone: In the same sample, other DNA sequences code for this CDR3. The chain has TRBV9 and TRBJ2-5; 8 bases match TRBD1. Germline values: CDR1 SGDLS, CDR2 YYNGEE. The CDR3 has 13 amino acids. V was clipped by 2 bases and J by 4 bases; unmatched bases: 1. The CDR3 DNA sequence: TGTGCCAGCAGCGTCGGACAGGGAGAGACCCAGTACTTC. This encodes CASSVGQGETQYF.

In regard to this clone: At one end, the junction sequence differs from germline, possibly due to a read error. The chain recombines TRBV6-5 with TRBJ2-1, with 7 nucleotides matching TRBD1. The CDR3 sequence is 13 residues long. Germline-derived CDR1 and CDR2 are MNHEY and SVGAGI. For the CDR3, the DNA is TGTGCCAGCAGTTACCAACGGACAGGTGATTTGGTCTTC. It encodes CASSYQRTGDLVF.

This clone has more than one count but fewer than ten. V gene TRBV9 combines with J gene TRBJ2-7; 7 bases match TRBD1. Germline CDR1 and CDR2: SGDLS and YYNGEE. The V and J ends lost 4 bases and 6 bases, in that order; junction bases with no gene match: 4. The CDR3 runs to 12 residues. CDR3 bases: TGTGCCAGCAGCATCCACAGGGGCGAGCAGTACTTC. Translation gives CASSIHRGEQYF. Based on the CDR3 plus reference TRBV9 and TRBJ2-7, the full variable domain is DSGVTQTPKHLITATGQRVTLRCSPRSGDLSVYWYQQSLDQGLQFLIQYYNGEERAKGNILERFSAQQFPDLHSELNLSSLELGDSALYFCASSIHRGEQYFGPGTRLTVT.

The rearrangement uses TRBV12-5 and TRBJ1-5; D may be TRBD1 (5 bases). The CDR3 covers 11 residues. V was pared by 3 bases and J by 11 bases, with 8 bases between. Germline V gene data show CDR1 as LGHNT and CDR2 as FRNRAP. In nucleotides, the CDR3 is TGTGCTAGTGGTTTACCGGGGGCCCAGCATTTT. Residues: CASGLPGAQHF. The variable domain in full, with the rest retrieved from reference TRBV12-5 and TRBJ1-5, is DARVTQTPRHKVTEMGQEVTMRCQPILGHNTVFWYRQTMMQGLELLAYFRNRAPLDDSGMPKDRFSAEMPDATLATLKIQPSEPRDSAVYFCASGLPGAQHFGDGTRLSIL.

This clone came up a few times. The genes are TRBV7-9 and TRBJ1-1, with D unclear. V was shortened by 4 bases and J by 8 bases, with 14 bases between the two germline ends. Germline-derived CDR1 and CDR2 are SEHNR and FQNEAQ (reference sequence). CDR3 length: 13 residues. The CDR3, as DNA: TGTGCCAGCAGCTCAATTCCCGGGAGAGAAGCTTTCTTT. This translates into CASSSIPGREAFF.

This rearrangement joins TRBV11-2 to TRBJ2-7; TRBD2 matches 8 bases. Germline CDR1 and CDR2: SGHAT and FQNNGV. With V trimmed by 7 bases and J by 2 bases, 10 bases remained unmatched. The CDR3 covers 15 residues. The CDR3: CASNPGVAGPYEQYF. The CDR3 region has the DNA TGTGCCAGCAACCCAGGGGTAGCGGGGCCCTACGAGCAGTACTTC.

The chain is built from TRBV30 and TRBJ1-4; D is undetermined. The CDR3 runs to 11 residues. V lost 4 bases, J lost 11 bases, and 11 bases lay in between. Per the germline V gene, CDR1 is GTSNPN and CDR2 is SVGIG (reference sequence). The CDR3 region has the DNA TGTGCCTGGAAAACCGCGGTCAAACTGTTTTTT. As protein: CAWKTAVKLFF.

The chain joins TRBV10-2 to TRBJ1-5; tentatively, D is TRBD1 (5 bases). The V end was cut by 6 bases, the J end by 2 bases, with 8 bases between. The CDR3 sequence is 13 residues long. Germline CDR1 reads WSHSY; CDR2 reads SAAADI. Here the CDR3 DNA reads TGCGCCAGCAGGCCACAGGGCAATCAGCCCCAGCATTTT. Residues: CASRPQGNQPQHF.